The rows below give T cell receptor beta chains drawn from one sample of a study of Graves' ophthalmopathy and Graves' hyperthyroidism. TCRdb used MiXCR to reprocess the multiplex PCR reads, holding one entry per CDR3 protein. Of about 620,000 distinct CDR3 sequences detected, 22% appear once; the ten largest clones hold more than 5.5%. Sequencing was done on a sample of peripheral blood. These receptors originate from a woman aged 18-30 years with stable Graves' hyperthyroidism. Some clones in this sample may be carry-over from other donors' samples. Each CDR3 is given with its conserved first and last residue. Size is stated for part of the rows, as once, few or many counts, or as a class when the clone is expanded.

size: .
V: TRBV30
J: TRBJ2-7
CDR3: CAWRSGLITSYEQYF

size: .
V: TRBV28
J: TRBJ1-5
CDR3: CASRQNRSNQPQHF

size: .
V: TRBV15
J: TRBJ2-6
CDR3: CATSRVKVLDSGANVLTF

size: .
V: TRBV12-3/TRBV12-4
J: TRBJ1-6
CDR3: CASSLGGLQSPLHF

size: .
V: TRBV15
J: TRBJ2-5
CDR3: CATSIHTSGRAGETQYF

size: many
V: TRBV28
J: TRBJ2-7
CDR3: CASTSPTDSYEQYF

size: .
V: TRBV6-5
J: TRBJ1-5
CDR3: CASSSTEYSNQPQHF

size: many
V: TRBV5-1
J: TRBJ2-7
CDR3: CASSLAGRKSYEQYF

size: .
V: TRBV12-3/TRBV12-4
J: TRBJ2-3
CDR3: CASSLGDLGDTQYF

size: .
V: TRBV2
J: TRBJ2-7
CDR3: CASTTGQAGEQYF

size: .
V: TRBV6-2/TRBV6-3
J: TRBJ2-2
CDR3: CASRGQATGELFF

size: many
V: TRBV6-5
J: TRBJ1-5
CDR3: CASSYTRQNQPQHF

size: many
V: TRBV6-5
J: TRBJ2-5
CDR3: CASSSRDRGPTQYF

size: .
V: TRBV29-1
J: TRBJ2-7
CDR3: CSVEDGQGAHEQYF

size: many
V: TRBV5-1
J: TRBJ2-5
CDR3: CASSLAVGLASQETQYF

size: many
V: TRBV6-4
J: TRBJ1-5
CDR3: CASSSGPYQPQHF

size: many
V: TRBV9
J: TRBJ2-5
CDR3: CASSVVSASGFETQYF

size: many
V: TRBV12-5
J: TRBJ1-2
CDR3: CASGLVRQELYGYTF

size: .
V: TRBV20-1
J: TRBJ2-5
CDR3: CSARDEGRGETQYF

size: many
V: TRBV25-1
J: TRBJ1-6
CDR3: CASSESWSPLHF

size: many
V: TRBV19
J: TRBJ2-6
CDR3: CASSIWASGANVLTF

size: many
V: TRBV5-1
J: TRBJ2-5
CDR3: CASRAAVRETQYF

size: few
V: TRBV12-3/TRBV12-4
J: TRBJ1-6
CDR3: CASSYLGSGTGLSPLHF

size: many
V: TRBV12-3/TRBV12-4
J: TRBJ2-7
CDR3: CASSHRDRADEQYF

size: many
V: TRBV6-1
J: TRBJ1-2
CDR3: CASRLFGEANYGYTF

size: .
V: TRBV11-3
J: TRBJ1-1
CDR3: CASPTGWAFF

size: many
V: TRBV4-1
J: TRBJ1-1
CDR3: CASSHASVNTEAFF

size: .
V: TRBV28
J: TRBJ1-5
CDR3: CASSQPQVGAVSNQPQHF

size: many
V: TRBV29-1
J: TRBJ2-5
CDR3: CSVGGSGRETQYF